A single sample gave rise to the 18 T cell receptor beta chains below, sequenced in a study of shared clonotypes between healthy human individuals. TCRdb's copy holds only in-frame clones and misses some; the assay was immunoSEQ multiplex PCR. The data show some 900,000 clones, with 70% to 85% seen just once and over 1.3% held by the top ten. Sequencing used memory CD4+ T cells sorted from blood. Regarding subset: CD45RA-negative fraction. Every receptor here comes from a man aged 18 to 29 in good health.

The rearrangement joins TRBV5-1 to TRBJ1-6; D not certain. Germline V CDR1 and CDR2: SGHRS, YFSETQ. This CDR3 contains 15 residues. Trimming pared 0 bases from V and 10 bases from J, leaving 14 bases between. The CDR3 region is CASSLGGVSSSPLHF. As DNA, the CDR3 is TGCGCCAGCAGCTTGGGTGGAGTCTCGTCCTCACCCCTCCACTTT.

This clone occurred once. The J gene is TRBJ1-1, the V gene TRBV5-1; possibly TRBD1 for D (5 bases). This CDR3 has 14 amino acids. V dropped 4 bases and J dropped 3 bases, with 13 bases sitting between them. Germline values: CDR1 SGHRS, CDR2 YFSETQ. CDR3 sequence: CASSRGGGDTEAFF. The CDR3 region has the DNA TGCGCCAGCAGCCGCGGGGGAGGGGACACTGAAGCTTTCTTT.

The genes are TRBV18 and TRBJ1-1, with TRBD1 matching 8 bases. Trimming cost V 3 bases and J 3 bases; bases outside gene matches: 12. Germline V gene sequence: CDR1 KGHSH, CDR2 LQKENI. The CDR3 length is 17 residues. The CDR3 here is CASSPSQGVILDTEAFF. In DNA form, the CDR3 reads TGTGCCAGCTCACCCTCACAGGGGGTGATACTGGACACTGAAGCTTTCTTT.

As to this clone: The sample holds other DNA sequences that translate to the same CDR3. The chain recombines TRBV5-1 with TRBJ2-7; perhaps D is TRBD1 or TRBD2 (5 bases each). The CDR3 consists of 13 residues. Between the trimmed V and J ends, which lost 5 bases and 4 bases, there was a span of 13 bases. Germline V gives CDR1 SGHRS, CDR2 YFSETQ. CDR3 sequence: CASSSRGSYEQYF. In nucleotides, the CDR3 is TGCGCCAGCAGTTCACGGGGCTCGTACGAGCAGTACTTC.

For this clone: Since a much larger clone is just one base distant, this may be a read error. V and J are TRBV11-3 and TRBJ1-1; D uncertain. This CDR3 is built from 13 residues. The V gene's germline CDR1 is SGHNT and CDR2 YENEEA. Between the trimmed V and J ends, which lost 1 base and 1 base, there was a span of 4 bases. In DNA form, the CDR3 reads TGTGCCAGCAGCTTAGGGACGAACACTGAAGCTTTCTTT. It specifies CASSLGTNTEAFF.

This chain links TRBV2 with TRBJ1-1, with TRBD1 as a possible D gene (6 bases). The V end lost 4 bases, the J end lost 6 bases, and 9 bases lay between the germline ends. The CDR3 extends over 12 amino acids. Germline V CDR1 and CDR2: SNHLY, FYNNEI. CDR3 amino acids: CASSVRGPEAFF. In nucleotides, the CDR3 is TGTGCCAGCAGTGTCAGGGGACCTGAAGCTTTCTTT.

The table lists this clone with a count of one. The chain has TRBV6-1 and TRBJ1-5, with unresolved D. This CDR3 contains 16 residues. V was clipped by 0 bases and J by 4 bases, with 13 bases between them. Germline CDR1 MNHNS, CDR2 SASEGT. The CDR3 DNA sequence: TGTGCCAGCAGTGAAGCAAAGGTTTGGGTGAATCAGCCCCAGCATTTT. Protein sequence: CASSEAKVWVNQPQHF.

The chain carries TRBV7-9 and TRBJ2-1; D ambiguous. The germline V and J ends were trimmed by 5 bases and 9 bases, with 14 bases remaining between them. The CDR3 loop spans 13 amino acids. Germline V gene lookup returns CDR1 SEHNR and CDR2 FQNEAQ (reference sequence). For the CDR3, the DNA is TGTGCCAGCAGCCTCGACGGTGTTGGTGAGCAGTTCTTC. Protein: CASSLDGVGEQFF.

Turning to this clone: This CDR3 is also generated by other DNA sequences in the sample. The chain uses TRBV5-1 and TRBJ2-2; possibly TRBD1 for D (6 bases). Deletions cut 0 bases from V and 5 bases from J, with 11 bases between. The length of the CDR3 is 15 residues. Germline V gene data show CDR1 as SGHRS and CDR2 as YFSETQ. For the CDR3, the DNA is TGCGCCAGCAGCTTGGACAGGGTCGGGACCGGGGAGCTGTTTTTT. Translated, it gives CASSLDRVGTGELFF.

The chain is built from TRBV6-1 and TRBJ2-7; D is possibly TRBD1 or TRBD2 (5 bases each). The CDR3 extends over 13 amino acids. CDR1 and CDR2 from the germline V gene are MNHNS and SASEGT. Deletions cut 8 bases from V and 7 bases from J, with 18 bases between. CDR3 DNA sequence: TGTGCCAGCCAACGGGGACCACAGATGGAGCAGTACTTC. Its protein is CASQRGPQMEQYF.

This sequence joins TRBV9 and TRBJ2-7, with 7 bases that match TRBD2. The ends lost 4 bases at V and 2 bases at J; junction bases unmatched: 9. Germline assignment: CDR1 SGDLS and CDR2 YYNGEE. This CDR3 region has 15 residues. The CDR3 sequence: CASSPRGGEPYEQYF. The CDR3 region has the DNA TGTGCCAGCAGCCCAAGGGGAGGGGAGCCCTACGAGCAGTACTTC.

The chain employs TRBV6-1 and TRBJ2-1; possibly TRBD1 for D (6 bases). Per germline, CDR1 MNHNS and CDR2 SASEGT. Trimming took off 6 bases at V and 4 bases at J, with 13 bases between the two ends. The CDR3 loop spans 14 amino acids. The CDR3 sequence is CASRTPTGYNEQFF. The CDR3 nucleotides read TGTGCCAGCAGGACCCCGACAGGTTACAATGAGCAGTTCTTC.

This chain connects TRBV10-2 to TRBJ2-1; D call uncertain. Germline V gene lookup returns CDR1 WSHSY and CDR2 SAAADI. This CDR3 spans 10 amino acids. Trimming took 5 bases from V and 8 from J, leaving 4 bases between them. The CDR3 nucleotides are TGCGCCAGCAGTCAGGATGAGCAGTTCTTC. Amino acids: CASSQDEQFF.

The chain has TRBV6-1 and TRBJ1-5; 7 bases align to TRBD1. This CDR3 contains 15 residues. Per germline, CDR1 MNHNS and CDR2 SASEGT. After removal of 5 bases from V and 0 bases from J, the junction contained 4 bases not matched to a gene. The CDR3 coding sequence is TGTGCCAGCAGTCAGGGGGTTGGTAGCAATCAGCCCCAGCATTTT. Residues: CASSQGVGSNQPQHF.

The chain is built from TRBV7-9 and TRBJ1-5, with 7 bases aligning to TRBD1. The CDR3 is made up of 13 amino acids. Germline V CDR1 and CDR2: SEHNR, FQNEAQ (reference sequence). The V gene end was trimmed by 3 bases and the J gene end by 8 bases; junction bases not matched to a gene: 4. The CDR3 reads CASSFDRVEPQHF. The CDR3 nucleotides read TGTGCCAGCAGCTTCGACAGGGTGGAGCCCCAGCATTTT.

This clone appeared many times. The chain carries TRBV10-2 and TRBJ2-1; 7 bases fit TRBD2. CDR1 is WSHSY, CDR2 SAAADI, per germline. There are 14 residues in the CDR3. The junction had 4 bases not matched to a gene; V was cut back by 8 bases and J by 0 bases. The CDR3 DNA reads as TGCGCCAGCGGAGGGACTATCTCCTACAATGAGCAGTTCTTC. Translating it yields CASGGTISYNEQFF.

The rearrangement uses TRBV5-6 and TRBJ2-3; 9 nucleotides line up with TRBD2. The germline gives CDR1 SGHDT, CDR2 YYEEEE. This CDR3 spans 15 amino acids. The ends lost 4 bases at V and 10 bases at J; junction bases unmatched: 13. The CDR3: CASSPQGGGARSQYF. The CDR3 DNA is TGTGCCAGCAGCCCCCAAGGCGGGGGGGCCCGGTCGCAGTATTTT.

This clone was observed once. The chain links TRBV6-5 to TRBJ2-7, with D perhaps matching TRBD2 (5 bases). The CDR3 is made up of 14 amino acids. V dropped 11 bases and J dropped 2 bases, with 19 bases sitting between them. In germline, CDR1 is MNHEY, CDR2 SVGAGI. DNA for the CDR3: TGTGCCCGCACGGTAGGGAGTTGTACCTACGAGCAGTACTTC. Translated, it gives CARTVGSCTYEQYF.